This T cell receptor (beta chain) was retrieved from a study of cytomegalovirus exposure and HLA in healthy donors. Concerning this clone: Its antigen is unidentified.

Primers included in the PCR were 60 Vbeta and 13 Jbeta primers. The table came from immunoSEQ multiplex PCR; TCRdb's copy has only in-frame clones and leaves some out. The sample carries about 150,000 clones, 70% to 90% recorded once. The donors were healthy bone marrow donors. General study results and limits: Per published reports, the classifier diagnosed cytomegalovirus status with high specificity and sensitivity. Specific recognition of CMV antigens was confirmed in vitro for a few chains (all CMV-associated). When the data were analyzed later, several of the most significant clusters appeared to be linked to common viral pathogens.

With 5 bases removed from V and 7 bases from J, the gap between germline ends came to 11 bases. Germline V gene lookup returns CDR1 SNHLY and CDR2 FYNNEI. There are 12 residues in the CDR3. The chain joins TRBV2 to TRBJ1-2; tentatively, D is TRBD1 (5 bases). Sequenced: PBMCs. The source is a young woman in good health and CMV-seronegative. The chain's CDR3 is CASSPSGGGYTF. In DNA form, the CDR3 reads TGTGCCAGCAGTCCCTCGGGGGGTGGCTACACCTTC.